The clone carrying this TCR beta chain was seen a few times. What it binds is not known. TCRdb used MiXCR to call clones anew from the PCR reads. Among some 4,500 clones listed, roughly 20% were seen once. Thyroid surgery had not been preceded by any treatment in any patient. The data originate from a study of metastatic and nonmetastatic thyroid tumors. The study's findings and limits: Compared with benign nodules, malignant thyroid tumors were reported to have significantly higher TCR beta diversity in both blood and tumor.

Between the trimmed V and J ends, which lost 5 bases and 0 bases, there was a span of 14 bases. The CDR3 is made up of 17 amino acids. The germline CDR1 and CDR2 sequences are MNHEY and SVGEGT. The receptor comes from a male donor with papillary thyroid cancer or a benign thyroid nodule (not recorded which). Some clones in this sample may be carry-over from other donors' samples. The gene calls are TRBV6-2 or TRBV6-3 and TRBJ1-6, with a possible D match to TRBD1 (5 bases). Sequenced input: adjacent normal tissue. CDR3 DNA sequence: TGTGCCAGCAGTCCGCAGGGATGTAGCTCCTATAATTCACCCCTCCACTTT. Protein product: CASSPQGCSSYNSPLHF.